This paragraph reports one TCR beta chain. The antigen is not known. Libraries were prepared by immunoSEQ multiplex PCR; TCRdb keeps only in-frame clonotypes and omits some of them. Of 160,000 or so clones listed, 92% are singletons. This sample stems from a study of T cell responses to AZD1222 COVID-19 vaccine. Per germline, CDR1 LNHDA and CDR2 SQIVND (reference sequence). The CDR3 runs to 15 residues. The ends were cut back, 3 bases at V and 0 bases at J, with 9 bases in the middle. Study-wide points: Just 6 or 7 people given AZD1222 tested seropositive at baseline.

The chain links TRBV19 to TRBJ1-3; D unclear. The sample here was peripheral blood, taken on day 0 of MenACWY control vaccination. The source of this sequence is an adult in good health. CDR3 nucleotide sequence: TGTGCCAGTAGTATCGCGGCTCGCTCTGGAAACACCATATATTTT. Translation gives CASSIAARSGNTIYF.